This T cell receptor beta chain appears in the sequencing data of a study of cytomegalovirus exposure and HLA in healthy donors. Whole-study findings and limits: CMV serostatus was the only immune exposure information that was available.

On this clone: Its matching antigen is unknown.

In the PCR, 60 Vbeta and 13 Jbeta primers were used. TCRdb keeps only in-frame clones here, not all; method: immunoSEQ multiplex PCR. The sample holds about 99,000 clones; about 80% are singletons and the top ten take 4.5% to 7%. This CDR3 is 19 amino acids long. The germline V gene encodes CDR1 SEHNR and CDR2 FQNEAQ (reference sequence). V shed 6 bases, J shed 4 bases, and the junction held 17 bases outside the gene matches. The specimen sequenced was PBMCs. The chain links TRBV7-9 to TRBJ2-1; 11 bases agree with TRBD1. This TCR was sampled from a man aged 60-69 years in good health and CMV-seropositive. In DNA form, the CDR3 reads TGTGCCAGCAGACCCGCGGAGCTAAGGGACAGGGGGTTTTACAATGAGCAGTTCTTC. Translated: CASRPAELRDRGFYNEQFF.